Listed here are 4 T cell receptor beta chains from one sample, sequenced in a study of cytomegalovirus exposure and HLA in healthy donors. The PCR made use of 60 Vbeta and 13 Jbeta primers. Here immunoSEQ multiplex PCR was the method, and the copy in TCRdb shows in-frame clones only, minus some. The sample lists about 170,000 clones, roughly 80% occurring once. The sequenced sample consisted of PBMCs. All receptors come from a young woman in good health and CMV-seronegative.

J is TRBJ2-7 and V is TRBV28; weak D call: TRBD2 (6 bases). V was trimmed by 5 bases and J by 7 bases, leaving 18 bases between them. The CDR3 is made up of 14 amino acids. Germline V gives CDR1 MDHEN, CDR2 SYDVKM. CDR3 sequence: CASSLYREAGEQYF. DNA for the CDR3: TGTGCCAGCAGTCTGTACCGCGAGGCGGGAGAGCAGTACTTC.

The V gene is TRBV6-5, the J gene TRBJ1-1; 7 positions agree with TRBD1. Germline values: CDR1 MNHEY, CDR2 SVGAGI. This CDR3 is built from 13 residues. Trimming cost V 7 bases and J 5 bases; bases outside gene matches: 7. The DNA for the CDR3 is TGTGCCAGCACCAGGGGGGCGGGGACTGAAGCTTTCTTT. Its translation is CASTRGAGTEAFF.

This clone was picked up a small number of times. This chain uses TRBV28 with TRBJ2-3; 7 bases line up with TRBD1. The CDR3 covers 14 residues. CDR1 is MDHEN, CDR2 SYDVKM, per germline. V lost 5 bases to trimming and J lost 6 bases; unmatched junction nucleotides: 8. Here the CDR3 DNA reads TGTGCCAGCAGTCCGTCGACAGGGTGGGATACGCAGTATTTT. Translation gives CASSPSTGWDTQYF.

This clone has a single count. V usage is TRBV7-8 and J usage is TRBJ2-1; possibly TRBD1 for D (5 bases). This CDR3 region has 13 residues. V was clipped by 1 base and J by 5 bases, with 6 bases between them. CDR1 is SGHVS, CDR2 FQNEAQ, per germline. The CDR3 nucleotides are TGTGCCAGCAGCTTAGGGACAAACAATGAGCAGTTCTTC. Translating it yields CASSLGTNNEQFF.